The T cell receptor beta chain described here comes from a study of stem cell transplantation in POMP-related autoinflammatory disease. Across the study: Defective thymoproteasomes were hypothesized to impair CD8+ T-cell positive selection. CD8+ T cells were low and CD4+ cells naive-skewed before transplant. Findings of the study overall: PRAID patients trended toward lower TRB diversity and higher clonality in all analyzed T-cell subsets. Fewer unique TRB V-J gene pairings were identified in patients with PRAID.

About this clone: Antigen specificity is unknown.

Libraries were prepared by immunoSEQ multiplex PCR; TCRdb keeps only in-frame clonotypes and omits some of them. The sample contains 33,000 or so clones, almost 90% of which appear only once. Germline CDR1 LNHDA, CDR2 SQIVND (reference sequence). The V end lost 3 bases, the J end lost 0 bases, and 18 bases lay between the germline ends. The CDR3 totals 19 residues. The material sequenced was CD4+ T cells from PBMCs, taken before stem cell transplantation. The source is a human donor with POMP-related autoinflammation and immune dysregulation (PRAID). This sequence joins TRBV19 and TRBJ2-6; unclear D gene. The CDR3 nucleotides are TGTGCCAGTAGTATTAGTAGCCGCCGTTGGATCTCTGGGGCCAACGTCCTGACTTTC. This gives the protein CASSISSRRWISGANVLTF. Together with reference TRBV19 and TRBJ2-6, the CDR3 gives the full variable domain: DGGITQSPKYLFRKEGQNVTLSCEQNLNHDAMYWYRQDPGQGLRLIYYSQIVNDFQKGDIAEGYSVSREKKESFPLTVTSAQKNPTAFYLCASSISSRRWISGANVLTFGAGSRLTVL.